These T cell receptor beta chains were read from a single sample in a study of blood T cell repertoires in COVID-19. Method: immunoSEQ multiplex PCR; TCRdb's copy keeps in-frame clones and lacks some. The repertoire holds some 180,000 clones, with 75% to 90% as singletons. The sample taken for sequencing was PBMCs or T cells enriched from blood (not recorded which). The receptors were gathered from a man between 35 and 55 years old who had recovered from COVID-19. The CDR3 runs from the conserved cysteine through the conserved F or W. A D gene is named only where the DNA matches it firmly. Clone size, where shown, is once, few, many, or a class for clones that have expanded.

clone size: .; D gene: .; CDR3 length: 14; J gene: TRBJ2-2; V gene: TRBV27; CDR3 protein: CASSPLPTFRELFF; CDR3 DNA: TGTGCCAGCAGTCCGTTACCTACTTTCAGGGAGCTGTTTTTT
clone size: .; D gene: .; CDR3 length: 16; J gene: TRBJ2-1; V gene: TRBV11-3; CDR3 protein: CASSQTAQGGYNEQFF; CDR3 DNA: TGTGCCAGCAGCCAAACCGCCCAGGGAGGCTACAATGAGCAGTTCTTC
clone size: .; D gene: TRBD1; CDR3 length: 16; J gene: TRBJ1-1; V gene: TRBV11-2; CDR3 protein: CASSSLNRGLGTEAFF; CDR3 DNA: TGTGCCAGCAGCTCTTTGAACAGGGGGCTCGGCACTGAAGCTTTCTTT
clone size: .; D gene: TRBD2; CDR3 length: 16; J gene: TRBJ2-7; V gene: TRBV14; CDR3 protein: CASSQGAWREGYEQYF; CDR3 DNA: TGTGCCAGCAGCCAAGGGGCCTGGCGGGAGGGGTACGAGCAGTACTTC
clone size: .; D gene: .; CDR3 length: 16; J gene: TRBJ1-5; V gene: TRBV6-1; CDR3 protein: CASSESRRPRGGPQHF; CDR3 DNA: TGTGCCAGCAGTGAATCGAGGAGGCCTAGAGGTGGGCCCCAGCATTTT
clone size: .; D gene: TRBD1; CDR3 length: 14; J gene: TRBJ1-2; V gene: TRBV5-1; CDR3 protein: CASRKPGTGVSYTF; CDR3 DNA: TGCGCCAGCAGAAAGCCCGGGACAGGGGTAAGCTACACCTTC
clone size: .; D gene: TRBD1; CDR3 length: 17; J gene: TRBJ2-2; V gene: TRBV7-2; CDR3 protein: CASSSQTVTGFTRELFF; CDR3 DNA: TGTGCCAGCAGCTCCCAAACTGTGACAGGGTTTACTAGAGAGCTGTTTTTT
clone size: once; D gene: .; CDR3 length: 15; J gene: TRBJ1-2; V gene: TRBV9; CDR3 protein: CAPPVRALANYGYTF; CDR3 DNA: TGTGCCCCGCCGGTGCGGGCTTTAGCTAACTATGGCTACACCTTC
clone size: .; D gene: .; CDR3 length: 14; J gene: TRBJ1-1; V gene: TRBV25-1; CDR3 protein: CASSGSRDKPEAFF; CDR3 DNA: TGTGCCAGCAGTGGGTCCAGGGATAAACCTGAAGCTTTCTTT
clone size: .; D gene: .; CDR3 length: 12; J gene: TRBJ1-2; V gene: TRBV5-6; CDR3 protein: CASSPGVGGYTF; CDR3 DNA: TGTGCCAGCAGCCCCGGAGTAGGCGGCTACACCTTC
clone size: many; D gene: .; CDR3 length: 15; J gene: TRBJ2-2; V gene: TRBV6-2/TRBV6-3; CDR3 protein: CASSLLGLNTGELFF; CDR3 DNA: TGTGCCAGCAGTCTCCTCGGTCTGAACACCGGGGAGCTGTTTTTT
clone size: few; D gene: .; CDR3 length: 13; J gene: TRBJ1-1; V gene: TRBV27; CDR3 protein: CASRAGVPPEAFF; CDR3 DNA: TGTGCCAGCAGGGCAGGGGTCCCCCCTGAAGCTTTCTTT
clone size: .; D gene: .; CDR3 length: 16; J gene: TRBJ2-2; V gene: TRBV7-8; CDR3 protein: CASSLAWGANTGELFF; CDR3 DNA: TGTGCCAGCAGCTTAGCTTGGGGGGCGAACACCGGGGAGCTGTTTTTT
clone size: few; D gene: .; CDR3 length: 12; J gene: TRBJ1-1; V gene: TRBV30; CDR3 protein: CAWRAGGVEAFF; CDR3 DNA: TGTGCCTGGAGGGCGGGGGGGGTTGAAGCTTTCTTT
clone size: .; D gene: TRBD2; CDR3 length: 14; J gene: TRBJ2-7; V gene: TRBV4-2; CDR3 protein: CASSQDAGTRVQYF; CDR3 DNA: TGTGCCAGCAGCCAAGATGCAGGGACTAGAGTGCAGTACTTC
clone size: .; D gene: TRBD1; CDR3 length: 13; J gene: TRBJ1-2; V gene: TRBV28; CDR3 protein: CASSVQGAFGYTF; CDR3 DNA: TGTGCCAGCAGCGTACAGGGGGCTTTTGGCTACACCTTC
clone size: .; D gene: TRBD2; CDR3 length: 16; J gene: TRBJ2-1; V gene: TRBV9; CDR3 protein: CASSSRRLAGGNEQFF; CDR3 DNA: TGTGCCAGCAGCTCCAGGAGGCTAGCGGGGGGAAATGAGCAGTTCTTC
clone size: .; D gene: .; CDR3 length: 17; J gene: TRBJ1-2; V gene: TRBV15; CDR3 protein: CATSRDLTGTFNYGYTF; CDR3 DNA: TGTGCCACCAGCAGAGATCTTACAGGGACGTTTAACTATGGCTACACCTTC
clone size: .; D gene: .; CDR3 length: 12; J gene: TRBJ1-5; V gene: TRBV10-3; CDR3 protein: CAISGKREPQHF; CDR3 DNA: TGTGCCATCAGTGGAAAGAGGGAGCCCCAGCATTTT
clone size: .; D gene: .; CDR3 length: 15; J gene: TRBJ1-5; V gene: TRBV28; CDR3 protein: CASRPITGLTQPQHF; CDR3 DNA: TGTGCCAGCAGGCCTATCACAGGGTTAACTCAGCCCCAGCATTTT
clone size: .; D gene: .; CDR3 length: 15; J gene: TRBJ1-1; V gene: TRBV10-3; CDR3 protein: CAISESPGENTEAFF; CDR3 DNA: TGTGCCATCAGTGAGTCCCCAGGGGAGAACACTGAAGCTTTCTTT
clone size: .; D gene: .; CDR3 length: 15; J gene: TRBJ2-2; V gene: TRBV6-5; CDR3 protein: CASSYYQGSGGELFF; CDR3 DNA: TGTGCCAGCAGTTACTATCAAGGGAGCGGCGGGGAGCTGTTTTTT
clone size: .; D gene: TRBD1; CDR3 length: 16; J gene: TRBJ2-2; V gene: TRBV27; CDR3 protein: CASSTGQGGLTGELFF; CDR3 DNA: TGTGCCAGCAGCACGGGACAGGGCGGGTTAACCGGGGAGCTGTTTTTT
clone size: .; D gene: .; CDR3 length: 14; J gene: TRBJ1-1; V gene: TRBV24-1; CDR3 protein: CATSQDGVGGEAFF; CDR3 DNA: TGTGCCACCAGTCAGGACGGCGTTGGGGGGGAAGCTTTCTTT
clone size: .; D gene: .; CDR3 length: 15; J gene: TRBJ1-6; V gene: TRBV3-1/TRBV3-2; CDR3 protein: CASSQDLSGGSPLHF; CDR3 DNA: TGTGCCAGCAGCCAAGATCTGTCCGGCGGTTCACCCCTCCACTTT
clone size: .; D gene: TRBD1; CDR3 length: 13; J gene: TRBJ2-7; V gene: TRBV11-2; CDR3 protein: CASSWDSSYEQYF; CDR3 DNA: TGTGCCAGCAGCTGGGACAGCTCCTACGAGCAGTACTTC
clone size: .; D gene: .; CDR3 length: 14; J gene: TRBJ2-3; V gene: TRBV10-1; CDR3 protein: CASSAPGAGDTQYF; CDR3 DNA: TGCGCCAGCAGTGCCCCAGGGGCTGGAGATACGCAGTATTTT
clone size: .; D gene: .; CDR3 length: 11; J gene: TRBJ1-2; V gene: TRBV16; CDR3 protein: CASSQSAGYTF; CDR3 DNA: TGTGCCAGCAGCCAATCGGCCGGCTACACCTTC
clone size: .; D gene: TRBD2; CDR3 length: 16; J gene: TRBJ2-1; V gene: TRBV9; CDR3 protein: CASSGGLAGLYNEQFF; CDR3 DNA: TGTGCCAGCAGCGGGGGACTAGCGGGACTTTACAATGAGCAGTTCTTC
clone size: .; D gene: .; CDR3 length: 16; J gene: TRBJ2-1; V gene: TRBV5-6; CDR3 protein: CASSLLSGRVDNEQFF; CDR3 DNA: TGTGCCAGCAGCTTGTTATCCGGCAGGGTTGACAATGAGCAGTTCTTC
clone size: .; D gene: .; CDR3 length: 16; J gene: TRBJ1-3; V gene: TRBV9; CDR3 protein: CASSVGAVSSGNTIYF; CDR3 DNA: TGTGCCAGCAGCGTAGGAGCCGTGAGCTCTGGAAACACCATATATTTT
clone size: .; D gene: TRBD1; CDR3 length: 14; J gene: TRBJ1-1; V gene: TRBV6-4; CDR3 protein: CASKTDREGTEAFF; CDR3 DNA: TGTGCCAGCAAAACGGACAGGGAAGGCACTGAAGCTTTCTTT
clone size: .; D gene: TRBD1; CDR3 length: 17; J gene: TRBJ2-3; V gene: TRBV28; CDR3 protein: CASSLLAGTGGSDTQYF; CDR3 DNA: TGTGCCAGCAGTTTATTAGCCGGGACAGGGGGTTCAGATACGCAGTATTTT
clone size: .; D gene: .; CDR3 length: 14; J gene: TRBJ1-1; V gene: TRBV28; CDR3 protein: CASSLGGGGTEAFF; CDR3 DNA: TGTGCCAGCAGTTTAGGGGGAGGGGGCACTGAAGCTTTCTTT
clone size: .; D gene: .; CDR3 length: 16; J gene: TRBJ2-7; V gene: TRBV7-2; CDR3 protein: CASSFTVIADAYEQYF; CDR3 DNA: TGTGCCAGCAGCTTTACTGTGATAGCAGATGCCTACGAGCAGTACTTC
clone size: .; D gene: .; CDR3 length: 15; J gene: TRBJ1-1; V gene: TRBV5-1; CDR3 protein: CASSTQQNSNTEAFF; CDR3 DNA: TGCGCCAGCAGCACACAACAGAATTCGAACACTGAAGCTTTCTTT
clone size: once; D gene: .; CDR3 length: 15; J gene: TRBJ1-3; V gene: TRBV6-5; CDR3 protein: CASSPGGGPGNTIYF; CDR3 DNA: TGTGCCAGCAGTCCCGGGGGGGGGCCCGGAAACACCATATATTTT
clone size: .; D gene: TRBD1; CDR3 length: 14; J gene: TRBJ2-3; V gene: TRBV20-1; CDR3 protein: CSASKRQGGDTQYF; CDR3 DNA: TGCAGTGCTAGTAAGAGACAGGGGGGAGATACGCAGTATTTT
clone size: .; D gene: .; CDR3 length: 16; J gene: TRBJ1-6; V gene: TRBV5-6; CDR3 protein: CASSLLAGVFNSPLHF; CDR3 DNA: TGTGCCAGCAGCTTGCTCGCAGGGGTCTTTAATTCACCCCTCCACTTT
clone size: .; D gene: .; CDR3 length: 15; J gene: TRBJ2-3; V gene: TRBV11-1; CDR3 protein: CASSSRRVLTDTQYF; CDR3 DNA: TGTGCCAGCAGCTCCCGAAGAGTGTTAACAGATACGCAGTATTTT
clone size: .; D gene: .; CDR3 length: 16; J gene: TRBJ1-3; V gene: TRBV3-1/TRBV3-2; CDR3 protein: CASSPTQGNSGNTIYF; CDR3 DNA: TGTGCCAGCAGCCCGACACAGGGAAATTCTGGAAACACCATATATTTT
clone size: .; D gene: TRBD1; CDR3 length: 15; J gene: TRBJ1-1; V gene: TRBV15; CDR3 protein: CATQWDRVGQAEAFF; CDR3 DNA: TGTGCCACCCAGTGGGACAGGGTAGGTCAGGCTGAAGCTTTCTTT